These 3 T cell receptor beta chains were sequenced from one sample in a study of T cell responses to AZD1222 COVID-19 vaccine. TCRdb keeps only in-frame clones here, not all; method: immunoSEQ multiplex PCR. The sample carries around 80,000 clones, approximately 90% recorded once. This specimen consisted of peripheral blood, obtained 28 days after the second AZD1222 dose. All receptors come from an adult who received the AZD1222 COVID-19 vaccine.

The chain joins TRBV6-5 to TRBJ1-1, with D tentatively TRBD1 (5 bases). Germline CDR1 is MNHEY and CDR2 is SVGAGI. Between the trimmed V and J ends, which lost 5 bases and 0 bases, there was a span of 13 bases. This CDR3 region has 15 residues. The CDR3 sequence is CASSPLTAMNTEAFF. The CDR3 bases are TGTGCCAGCAGTCCTTTGACAGCCATGAACACTGAAGCTTTCTTT.

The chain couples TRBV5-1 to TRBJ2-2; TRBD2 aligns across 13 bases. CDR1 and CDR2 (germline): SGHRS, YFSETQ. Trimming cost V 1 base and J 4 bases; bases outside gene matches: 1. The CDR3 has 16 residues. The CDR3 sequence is CASSLRTSGSTGELFF. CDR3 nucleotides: TGCGCCAGCAGCTTGCGGACTAGCGGGAGCACCGGGGAGCTGTTTTTT.

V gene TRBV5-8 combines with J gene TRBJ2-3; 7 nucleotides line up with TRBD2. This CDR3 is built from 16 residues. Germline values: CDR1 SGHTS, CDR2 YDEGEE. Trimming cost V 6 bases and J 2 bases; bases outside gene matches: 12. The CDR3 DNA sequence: TGTGCCAGCACCCGCCCGCGGGGGACGATCACAGATACGCAGTATTTT. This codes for CASTRPRGTITDTQYF.